This T cell receptor beta chain was profiled in a study of blood T cell repertoires in COVID-19. Study overall: The cDNA or gDNA used as material had been derived from T cells, B-cell-depleted T cells, or PBMCs.

The length of the CDR3 is 15 residues. The trim removed 0 bases at V and 3 bases at J, leaving 6 bases unmatched. Germline CDR1 is GTSNPN and CDR2 is SVGIG (reference sequence). Using immunoSEQ multiplex PCR, the repertoire was profiled, and TCRdb retains in-frame clones only, with some absent. The sample lists 250,000 to 350,000 clones, roughly 86% occurring once. The sequence was obtained from a woman in her fifties or sixties with acute or convalescent COVID-19. The rearrangement uses TRBV30 and TRBJ2-3; 7 nucleotides align to TRBD2. Material for sequencing was peripheral blood. The CDR3 DNA is TGTGCCTGGAGTGTCGGGGGAGGGAAGACAGATACGCAGTATTTT. Amino acid sequence: CAWSVGGGKTDTQYF.